This is a list of T cell receptor beta chains from one sample in a study of CD8 T cells in ankylosing spondylitis. One entry per CDR3 protein results from TCRdb running MiXCR on the 5' RACE reads. The repertoire has about 800,000 distinct CDR3 sequences, roughly 12% of them found once; the top ten carry roughly 0.51%. Sequencing input: blood, either unsorted or a sorted T cell fraction (not recorded which). Receptor source: a male donor with ankylosing spondylitis. Both conserved end residues are part of each CDR3. The order of the fields is D gene, clone size, V gene, J gene, CDR3 DNA, CDR3 protein. The D gene is left open where the match is weak. Clone size is stated in some rows and not others, as once, few, many or a class when expanded.

TRBD1	-	TRBV6-2/TRBV6-3	TRBJ2-7	TGTGCCAGCAAAACCACAGGGGGGATGACCTACGAGCAGTACTTC	CASKTTGGMTYEQYF
TRBD2	many	TRBV7-2	TRBJ2-3	TGTGCCAGCAGCTTACAGGTGGCGGGAGGGCCACGAGATACGCAGTATTTT	CASSLQVAGGPRDTQYF
-	few	TRBV20-1	TRBJ1-6	TGCAGTCCTCACCGGACTAATTCACCCCTCCACTTT	CSPHRTNSPLHF
-	few	TRBV7-2	TRBJ1-6	TGTGCCAGCAGCTTAGGGCAGGGACCCACCACCCTCCACTTT	CASSLGQGPTTLHF
-	-	TRBV4-3	TRBJ1-2	TGCGCCAGCAGCCAAGACCAGGGAGGATATGGCTACACCTTC	CASSQDQGGYGYTF
-	-	TRBV12-3/TRBV12-4	TRBJ2-1	TGTGCCAGCAGGCCTACCAGGGGCTCCTACAATGAGCAGTTCTTC	CASRPTRGSYNEQFF
-	once	TRBV4-1	TRBJ1-5	TGCGCCAGCAGCCAATGGGGGAGCAATCAGCCCCAGCATTTT	CASSQWGSNQPQHF
-	few	TRBV29-1	TRBJ2-3	TGCAGCGTTGAGAGGGGTATTTACGTGGATACGCAGTATTTT	CSVERGIYVDTQYF
TRBD1	-	TRBV6-2/TRBV6-3	TRBJ1-5	TGTGCCAGCAGTTACACAGGGGGCTTCGGCAATCAGCCCCAGCATTTT	CASSYTGGFGNQPQHF
-	few	TRBV5-1	TRBJ2-1	TGCGCCAGCAGCCCGGGACACCCCTACAATGAGCAGTTCTTC	CASSPGHPYNEQFF
-	few	TRBV6-5	TRBJ1-3	TGTGCCAGCAGTTACGGGCTCACTGGAAACACCATATATTTT	CASSYGLTGNTIYF
TRBD1	few	TRBV20-1	TRBJ2-5	TGCAGTGCTTTTGACAGGGGAGAGACCCAGTACTTC	CSAFDRGETQYF
-	-	TRBV20-1	TRBJ1-6	TGCAGTGCTATACGGGACCGGAATTCACCCCTCCACTTT	CSAIRDRNSPLHF
-	-	TRBV5-6	TRBJ1-4	TGTGCCAGCAGCCTAAACCCAGTAGCAACTAATGAAAAACTGTTTTTT	CASSLNPVATNEKLFF
-	few	TRBV2	TRBJ1-2	TGTGCCAGCAGTGTGGCCCAGGGAGGGGTTTACACCTTC	CASSVAQGGVYTF
-	many	TRBV20-1	TRBJ2-5	TGCAGTGCTAAAAGGGCCCAAGAGACCCAGTACTTC	CSAKRAQETQYF
TRBD1	few	TRBV29-1	TRBJ2-7	TGCAGCGTTGTTTCGGACAGGGCCTACTACGAGCAGTACTTC	CSVVSDRAYYEQYF
TRBD2	few	TRBV7-2	TRBJ2-7	TGTGCCAGCAGCTTTATGAGCGGGGGGGTCTACGAGCAGTACTTC	CASSFMSGGVYEQYF
-	few	TRBV14	TRBJ2-5	TGTGCCAGCAGCCAAGTCCTGGGGACCCAGTACTTC	CASSQVLGTQYF
-	many	TRBV20-1	TRBJ1-5	TGCAGTGCTAGAGGGACAGCGAGCAATCAGCCCCAGCATTTT	CSARGTASNQPQHF
TRBD2	few	TRBV12-3/TRBV12-4	TRBJ2-3	TGTGCCAGCAGTTTAACTAGCGTGAGCACAGATACGCAGTATTTT	CASSLTSVSTDTQYF
-	-	TRBV3-1	TRBJ1-2	TGTGCCAGCAGCCAAGATATGGGGTGGTACACCTTC	CASSQDMGWYTF
-	-	TRBV28	TRBJ2-6	TGTGCCAGCAGTTTTAGTAAGGCAATGGGGGCCAACGTCCTGACTTTC	CASSFSKAMGANVLTF
TRBD2	-	TRBV6-1	TRBJ2-5	TGTGCCAGCAGACCAGGCCACGGGGGGAGGAACTCCCAAGAGACCCAGTACTTC	CASRPGHGGRNSQETQYF
-	few	TRBV5-1	TRBJ1-4	TGCGCCAGCAGCTTGCTACCCACGAATGAAAAACTGTTTTTT	CASSLLPTNEKLFF
-	many	TRBV18	TRBJ2-2	TGTGCCAGCTCACCGGGACTGGCGAGCACCGGGGAGCTGTTTTTT	CASSPGLASTGELFF
-	-	TRBV20-1	TRBJ2-5	TGCAGTGCTAGAAGGGGCGCCCCTCAAGAGACCCAGTACTTC	CSARRGAPQETQYF
TRBD1	-	TRBV7-2	TRBJ1-6	TGTGCCAGCAGCTTAAAACGACAGGGGAGATATTCACCCCTCCACTTT	CASSLKRQGRYSPLHF
-	few	TRBV24-1	TRBJ2-1	TGTGCCACCAGTGACGGCGGAACCTACAATGAGCAGTTCTTC	CATSDGGTYNEQFF
TRBD1	-	TRBV10-3	TRBJ2-5	TGTGCCATCGGATCGACAGGGCAAGAGACCCAGTACTTC	CAIGSTGQETQYF
-	many	TRBV7-9	TRBJ2-2	TGTGCCAGCAGCTTACCGACTTCGGGACTCACCGGGGAGCTGTTTTTT	CASSLPTSGLTGELFF
-	few	TRBV30	TRBJ2-2	TGTGCCTGGAGTTCGGCCGGGGAGCTGTTTTTT	CAWSSAGELFF
-	few	TRBV25-1	TRBJ2-2	TGTGCCAGCAGTGAGGCCGGAAGGCTGAACACCGGGGAGCTGTTTTTT	CASSEAGRLNTGELFF
TRBD1	few	TRBV5-5	TRBJ2-5	TGTGCCAGCAGTTCCTTTGGACAGGCCAAAGGGGAGACCCAGTACTTC	CASSSFGQAKGETQYF
TRBD1	-	TRBV6-1	TRBJ2-6	TGTGCCAGCAGTCTGACAGGGGCCAGACTCTCTGGGGCCAACGTCCTGACTTTC	CASSLTGARLSGANVLTF
TRBD1	-	TRBV6-1	TRBJ1-6	TGTGCCAGTCAAAGACAGGGGTACTTGCTTTGGACACCCCTCCACTTT	CASQRQGYLLWTPLHF
TRBD1	few	TRBV7-9	TRBJ2-4	TGTGCCAGCAGCCCACGGACAGGGGGAATGCAAAACATTCAGTACTTC	CASSPRTGGMQNIQYF
-	many	TRBV12-3/TRBV12-4	TRBJ1-1	TGTGCCAGCAGTTTACAGGGGTTGGACACTGAAGCTTTCTTT	CASSLQGLDTEAFF
TRBD1	-	TRBV9	TRBJ2-3	TGTGCCAGCAGCGTAGCTACAAGACAGGGGAATTTTAGAGATACGCAGTATTTT	CASSVATRQGNFRDTQYF
TRBD2	-	TRBV6-5	TRBJ2-3	TGTGCCAGCAGTTACTCGGGGGGGTTAACAGATACGCAGTATTTT	CASSYSGGLTDTQYF
TRBD1	-	TRBV12-3/TRBV12-4	TRBJ1-4	TGTGCCAGCAGTTCCTCGGGACAGCCTAATGAAAAACTGTTTTTT	CASSSSGQPNEKLFF
-	-	TRBV6-5	TRBJ1-1	TGTGCCAGCAGCCGAGGGGGTATTGAAGCTTTCTTT	CASSRGGIEAFF
-	few	TRBV5-1	TRBJ1-2	TGCGCCAGCAGCCCGACCCCGGGGGGCACCAATGGCTACACCTTC	CASSPTPGGTNGYTF
TRBD2	-	TRBV5-1	TRBJ2-7	TGCGCCAGCAGCTTGGGACTAGCGGGGGGTATGTCCTACGAGCAGTACTTC	CASSLGLAGGMSYEQYF
-	-	TRBV7-2	TRBJ2-7	TGTGCCAGCAGCTTAGGTGGCGGCAGGGCGGTAGATGAGCAGTACTTC	CASSLGGGRAVDEQYF
-	-	TRBV5-5	TRBJ2-7	TGTGCCAGCAGCCCCTTATCAACTACCTACGAGCAGTACTTC	CASSPLSTTYEQYF
-	-	TRBV4-3	TRBJ2-3	TGCGCCAGCAGCCAAGGACAGTTCGGGAGAGATACGCAGTATTTT	CASSQGQFGRDTQYF
-	-	TRBV28	TRBJ2-7	TGTGCCAGCAGTTTATTGGACTCGGACCGGGACTTC	CASSLLDSDRDF
-	few	TRBV20-1	TRBJ2-7	TGCAGTGCTGGGACTTGGGGCGACGAGCAGTACTTC	CSAGTWGDEQYF
-	many	TRBV5-1	TRBJ2-2	TGCGCCAGCAGAAAGGATAACACTCCTAACACCGGGGAGCTGTTTTTT	CASRKDNTPNTGELFF
-	few	TRBV18	TRBJ2-1	TGTGCCAGCTCACCACGACGAAAGGAGCAGTTCTTC	CASSPRRKEQFF